This is a list of T cell receptor beta chains from one sample in a study of regulatory T cells in long-lasting Graves disease. TCRdb used MiXCR to reprocess the multiplex PCR reads, holding one entry per CDR3 protein. Among about 340,000 distinct CDR3 sequences listed, about 20% were seen once. The material was peripheral blood mononuclear cells (PBMCs), obtained when the disease was refractory, from a patient treated with antithyroid drugs. The source of these receptors is a female donor with Graves disease. CDR3s include the opening cysteine and the closing phenylalanine or tryptophan. A clone size is listed for some rows: how often the clone was seen (once, few, many), or a class if it is expanded.

CDR3 length: 14; clone size: many; V gene: TRBV6-5; J gene: TRBJ2-5; CDR3 protein: CASSYLRTQETQYF
CDR3 length: 14; clone size: few; V gene: TRBV27; J gene: TRBJ1-1; CDR3 protein: CASSLPGRATEAFF
CDR3 length: 15; clone size: .; V gene: TRBV28; J gene: TRBJ2-1; CDR3 protein: CASSFTSGTYNEQFF
CDR3 length: 11; clone size: few; V gene: TRBV2; J gene: TRBJ1-4; CDR3 protein: CARGVDEKLFF
CDR3 length: 12; clone size: few; V gene: TRBV2; J gene: TRBJ2-1; CDR3 protein: CASSFSYNEQFF
CDR3 length: 20; clone size: few; V gene: TRBV7-9; J gene: TRBJ2-2; CDR3 protein: CASSLVRTSGRYGHTGELFF
CDR3 length: 18; clone size: .; V gene: TRBV6-2/TRBV6-3; J gene: TRBJ2-6; CDR3 protein: CASTLGDRVERGANVLTF
CDR3 length: 15; clone size: few; V gene: TRBV19; J gene: TRBJ1-2; CDR3 protein: CATSWSVATNYGYTF
CDR3 length: 14; clone size: many; V gene: TRBV6-1; J gene: TRBJ1-4; CDR3 protein: CASSLRPTNEKLFF
CDR3 length: 14; clone size: few; V gene: TRBV7-2; J gene: TRBJ1-6; CDR3 protein: CASRARDRDSPLHF
CDR3 length: 17; clone size: many; V gene: TRBV28; J gene: TRBJ2-2; CDR3 protein: CASIGLLAESNTGELFF
CDR3 length: 16; clone size: many; V gene: TRBV19; J gene: TRBJ2-5; CDR3 protein: CASSPGLAGGQETQYF
CDR3 length: 19; clone size: .; V gene: TRBV7-9; J gene: TRBJ1-1; CDR3 protein: CASSPVDWKGPSMNIEAFF
CDR3 length: 16; clone size: .; V gene: TRBV14; J gene: TRBJ2-7; CDR3 protein: CASSPTGSGYSYEQYF
CDR3 length: 15; clone size: few; V gene: TRBV13; J gene: TRBJ1-2; CDR3 protein: CASSSREGQNYGYTF
CDR3 length: 14; clone size: many; V gene: TRBV7-9; J gene: TRBJ2-5; CDR3 protein: CASTGTGGRETQYF
CDR3 length: 15; clone size: many; V gene: TRBV28; J gene: TRBJ2-6; CDR3 protein: CASSLGPAGANVLTF
CDR3 length: 14; clone size: many; V gene: TRBV6-1; J gene: TRBJ2-5; CDR3 protein: CASGGPWEKETQYF
CDR3 length: 13; clone size: .; V gene: TRBV10-2; J gene: TRBJ2-2; CDR3 protein: CASSYLNTGELFF
CDR3 length: 13; clone size: .; V gene: TRBV5-8; J gene: TRBJ2-3; CDR3 protein: CASSVRTSDTQYF
CDR3 length: 16; clone size: .; V gene: TRBV7-2; J gene: TRBJ2-4; CDR3 protein: CASSPRDWVAKNIQYF
CDR3 length: 11; clone size: many; V gene: TRBV28; J gene: TRBJ2-7; CDR3 protein: CAASGSYEQYF
CDR3 length: 14; clone size: .; V gene: TRBV7-2; J gene: TRBJ1-2; CDR3 protein: CASSLLTGNYGCTF
CDR3 length: 12; clone size: many; V gene: TRBV7-9; J gene: TRBJ2-7; CDR3 protein: CASRLPGGLQYF
CDR3 length: 12; clone size: many; V gene: TRBV7-8; J gene: TRBJ1-5; CDR3 protein: CASSLADQPQHF
CDR3 length: 11; clone size: many; V gene: TRBV7-3; J gene: TRBJ1-1; CDR3 protein: CASRGDTEAFF
CDR3 length: 19; clone size: few; V gene: TRBV6-1; J gene: TRBJ2-1; CDR3 protein: CASSESWTSGRARDNEQFF
CDR3 length: 11; clone size: many; V gene: TRBV6-5; J gene: TRBJ2-5; CDR3 protein: CASSYRETQYF
CDR3 length: 13; clone size: many; V gene: TRBV6-1; J gene: TRBJ2-5; CDR3 protein: CASRPKSRETQYF
CDR3 length: 13; clone size: .; V gene: TRBV28; J gene: TRBJ2-2; CDR3 protein: CASSLGHTGELFF
CDR3 length: 15; clone size: .; V gene: TRBV20-1; J gene: TRBJ2-7; CDR3 protein: CSARDRTSGRYEQYF
CDR3 length: 15; clone size: .; V gene: TRBV5-1; J gene: TRBJ2-7; CDR3 protein: CASSPVARSSYEQYF
CDR3 length: 13; clone size: .; V gene: TRBV5-1; J gene: TRBJ2-5; CDR3 protein: CASRQSFQETQYF
CDR3 length: 17; clone size: once; V gene: TRBV7-6; J gene: TRBJ1-6; CDR3 protein: CASSPHGRSSYNSPLHF
CDR3 length: 14; clone size: many; V gene: TRBV2; J gene: TRBJ2-5; CDR3 protein: CASSEAPSGETQYF
CDR3 length: 14; clone size: many; V gene: TRBV6-1; J gene: TRBJ2-7; CDR3 protein: CASSVYGAGYEQYF
CDR3 length: 18; clone size: .; V gene: TRBV7-9; J gene: TRBJ2-2; CDR3 protein: CASSFRTGRHTNTGELFF
CDR3 length: 15; clone size: many; V gene: TRBV27; J gene: TRBJ2-7; CDR3 protein: CASSLSRGNNYEQYF
CDR3 length: 17; clone size: .; V gene: TRBV28; J gene: TRBJ2-3; CDR3 protein: CASSLLGQGRTRDTQYF
CDR3 length: 15; clone size: many; V gene: TRBV28; J gene: TRBJ1-6; CDR3 protein: CASSFRGSYNSPLHF
CDR3 length: 12; clone size: few; V gene: TRBV29-1; J gene: TRBJ1-2; CDR3 protein: CSSKTGGYGYTF
CDR3 length: 15; clone size: many; V gene: TRBV6-1; J gene: TRBJ1-2; CDR3 protein: CASRTHRGRSYGYTF
CDR3 length: 11; clone size: .; V gene: TRBV28; J gene: TRBJ2-1; CDR3 protein: CASSAGGEQFF